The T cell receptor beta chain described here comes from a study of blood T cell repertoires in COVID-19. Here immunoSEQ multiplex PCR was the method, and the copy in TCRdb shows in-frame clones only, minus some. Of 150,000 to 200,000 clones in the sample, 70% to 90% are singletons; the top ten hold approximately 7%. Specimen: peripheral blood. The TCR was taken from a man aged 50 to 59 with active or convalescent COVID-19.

The CDR3 loop reads CASSPPRTDLSTDTQYF. CDR3 nucleotides: TGTGCCAGCAGCCCCCCACGCACGGACTTAAGCACAGATACGCAGTATTTT. The rearrangement uses TRBV5-4 and TRBJ2-3, with D perhaps TRBD2 (5 bases). The V gene lost 4 bases and the J gene lost 0 bases, with 18 bases spanning the gap. Germline values: CDR1 SGHNT, CDR2 YYREEE (reference sequence). The CDR3 has 17 amino acids.